The sequence of this TCR beta chain was determined in a study of cytomegalovirus exposure and HLA in healthy donors. Overall study results and limits: Among the sequence variants, a highly shared cluster was likely an artifact of sequencing. Segments of the TCR beta V type were, in most cases, productive about 90% or about 30% of the time in an earlier analysis.

About this clone: As yet, its antigen is unknown.

PCR employed 60 Vbeta and 13 Jbeta primers. TCRdb's table, derived via immunoSEQ multiplex PCR, lists solely in-frame clones and lacks some. The table includes around 130,000 clones, over 75% detected once. There were likely unrecorded immune exposures, though donors were nominally healthy when sampled. The CDR3 spans 15 residues. The germline V and J ends were trimmed by 3 bases and 1 base, with 11 bases remaining between them. Germline loops: CDR1 MDHEN, CDR2 SYDVKM. The chain links TRBV28 to TRBJ2-3; tentative D call: TRBD1 (5 bases). Material: PBMCs. This clonotype originated in a man aged 35-49 years in good health and CMV-seronegative. The CDR3 nucleotides read TGTGCCAGCAGTTTGGGCAGGGTCCGCACAGATACGCAGTATTTT. This gives the protein CASSLGRVRTDTQYF.